The clone carrying this T cell receptor (beta chain) occurred once. Antigen: not known. The data stem from a study of cytomegalovirus exposure and HLA in healthy donors. Study information: The 100 million to 140 million unique TCR beta sequences, from roughly 170 million T cells, were found by an earlier analysis. Regarding the study as a whole: TCR beta chains numbering some 160 were designated cytomegalovirus-associated.

13 Jbeta primers and 60 Vbeta primers were used for the PCR. In the original processing: Among the unique TCR beta chains that a later analysis counted, 75 million to 85 million in all, about 11 million were shared. TCRdb's table, derived via immunoSEQ multiplex PCR, lists solely in-frame clones and lacks some. V and J calls plus clone size are reproduced from that table; the DNA served to infer D and trimming. The data contain roughly 150,000 clones, 80% to 85% of them singletons. These donors, healthy bone marrow donors, were studied. Sequencing used PBMCs. This receptor was taken from a woman between 18 and 29 years old in good health and CMV-seronegative.

CDR3 sequence: CASSFSLASGADTQYF. DNA for the CDR3: TGTGCCAGCAGCTTTTCGTTGGCTAGCGGTGCAGATACGCAGTATTTT. The chain links TRBV11-2 to TRBJ2-3, with 7 bases identical to TRBD2. Trimming took 3 bases from V and 4 from J; bases not matched to a gene: 10. Germline assignment: CDR1 SGHAT and CDR2 FQNNGV. This CDR3 is 16 amino acids long.